The source of this TCR beta chain is a study of CD8+ T cells in alopecia areata. The treatment was: oral pan-JAK inhibitor, 5-10 mg twice daily. Specimens obtained from alopecia areata patients comprised lesional scalp punch biopsies and peripheral blood. T lymphocytes (CD4+ and CD8+) were sorted from PBMCs. The V and J ends lost 4 bases and 3 bases respectively, with 17 bases between them. CDR1 SNHLY and CDR2 FYNNEI come from the germline V gene. The CDR3 totals 16 residues. As the sequencing template, cDNA was produced by extracting RNA and reverse transcribing it. Sequencing was performed with immunoSEQ multiplex PCR; in TCRdb, only in-frame clones are kept and a portion is missing. The sample records about 140,000 clones, roughly 82% being singletons.

The material sequenced was CD8+ T cells sorted from blood, taken at week 4, from a patient treated with tofacitinib. The TCR originated in a human donor with alopecia areata. This chain joins TRBV2 and TRBJ2-3, with D tentatively TRBD2 (5 bases). CDR3 DNA sequence: TGTGCCAGCAGTGCAGACCCCGGATGGGAGACAGATACGCAGTATTTT. It yields the protein CASSADPGWETDTQYF.